This entry features one T cell receptor (beta chain) sequence. The antigen it binds to is not known. Per-nucleotide qualities are absent, and no much larger clonotype sits a single base away. Libraries of naive CD8 T cells were built from around 18,000 to 910,000 sorted cells, with 10%, 30% or 50% of the purified RNA used. Naive CD8 T cells were FACS-sorted as CD8+CD4-CCR7+CD45RA+ on a BD FACSAria II into RLT Plus buffer. To test detection sensitivity, Jurkat RNA equal to around nine TCR copies was added to samples of about 20,000-1,000,000 naive CD8 T cells. Enrichment of CD8 T cells was done with RosetteSep CD8+ T Cell Enrichment Cocktail plus Ficoll-Paque, and ACK red cell lysis came afterward. Trimming at the junction amounts to 4 bases on V and 4 bases on J, and the germline ends lie 20 bases apart. The CDR3 runs 16 residues from the cysteine to the phenylalanine. Only CDR3 DNA is held: 48 bases, read in frame from base 1. Reading the germline V gene gives CDR1 SGDLS and CDR2 YYNGEE.

This sample is part of a study of molecular identifiers for immune sequencing clone quantification (dated by TCRdb to 2016 to 2019). About the full investigation: For a replicate experiment, RNA from roughly 18,000 or 92,000 naive CD8 T cells was divided into five aliquots, and four of the five aliquots were sequenced. CD8 T cells were used in a methods study to benchmark molecular-identifier clustering-based TCR repertoire sequencing (MIDCIRS) and TCR RNA copy counting. On the study overall, not on this receptor specifically: Highly expanded clone sizes could be underestimated because identical TCR molecules may share a barcode. Without barcode sub-clustering, chimeric consensus sequences inflated TCR diversity; chimeras reached as high as 47%. In CMV-specific effector cells, over 99% of molecules were held by clones above 20 RNA copies, whereas under 1% of molecules were held by such clones in naive cells. Spiked-in Jurkat TCR RNA (approximately 10 copies' worth), which is not part of the donor repertoire, was contained in the naive libraries. Spiked-in Jurkat TCR RNA equivalent to a single cell was reported to be detectable even among some 910,000 naive CD8 T cells. Modeling indicated around 3 TCR RNA copies recovered per cell, compared with around 11 by digital PCR, which implies a capture efficiency of approximately 31%.

Library creation used PCR. The sequencer listed for this sample is Illumina HiSeq 4000. Bulk TCR libraries were made following a previously described method, with the TCR primers given in Table S5. Purification of total RNA was performed with the Qiagen AllPrep DNA/RNA kit. Before analysis, reads from multiple sequencing runs of one library were combined. As for the authors' bioinformatics: Reads were retained only if an exact TCR constant sequence was present, and the retained reads were trimmed to 150 nt and grouped according to their 12-nt molecular barcodes. Reads within each barcode group were sub-clustered using a 15% Levenshtein threshold, and quality-weighted consensus sequences were constructed for each RNA molecule. Non-functional sequences were discarded, and so were lower-count sequences lying one edit away from another sequence. On the basis of fitting two negative binomial distributions, barcode sub-clusters with fewer than 20% of the maximum read count were discarded. Clones were called with MiXCR by TCRdb after fastp trimmed the public reads at Q25, and only in-frame beta chains were retained. CDR3 protein sequences are deduplicated, and each keeps its most common genes and DNA. These V and J calls originate from TCRdb's pipeline instead of the authors' own analysis. Present in this sample are over 600,000 distinct CDR3 sequences, nearly 20% of which were seen just once. The top ten constitute 0.85% of the sample.

This chain joins TRBV9 to TRBJ1-2, with a tentative D gene TRBD1 over 5 matching bases. The receptor was isolated from a human donor in good health. Some libraries in this study had Jurkat cell RNA spiked in. The sample was naive CD8+ T cells from blood, with Jurkat cell RNA spiked in. The cell subset or site label corresponds to: FACS-sorted CD8+CD4-CCR7+CD45RA+ naive T cells. This receptor has the CDR3 CASSKTDLNSSYGYTF. The sequence in DNA is TGTGCCAGCAGCAAGACAGATCTAAATTCTAGCTATGGCTACACCTTC. Reference TRBV9 and TRBJ1-2 proteins supply the regions before and after the CDR3; the full variable domain is: DSGVTQTPKHLITATGQRVTLRCSPRSGDLSVYWYQQSLDQGLQFLIQYYNGEERAKGNILERFSAQQFPDLHSELNLSSLELGDSALYFCASSKTDLNSSYGYTFGSGTRLTVV.